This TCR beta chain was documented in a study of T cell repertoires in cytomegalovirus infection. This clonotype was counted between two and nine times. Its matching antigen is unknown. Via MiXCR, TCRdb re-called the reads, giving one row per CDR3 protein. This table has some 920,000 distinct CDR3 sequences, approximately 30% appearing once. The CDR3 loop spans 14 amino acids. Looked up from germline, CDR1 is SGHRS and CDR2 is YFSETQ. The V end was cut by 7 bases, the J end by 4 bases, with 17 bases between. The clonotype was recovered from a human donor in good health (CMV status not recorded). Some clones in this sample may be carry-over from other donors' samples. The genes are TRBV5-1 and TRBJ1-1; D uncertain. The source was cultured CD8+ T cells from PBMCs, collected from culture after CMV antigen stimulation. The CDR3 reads CASAFDSSVTEAFF. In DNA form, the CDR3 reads TGCGCCAGCGCGTTTGACTCGTCGGTCACTGAAGCTTTCTTT.